This TCR beta chain was observed in a study of blood T cell repertoires in COVID-19. Trimming at V came to 2 bases and at J to 4 bases, leaving 5 bases not matched to a gene. CDR1 and CDR2 from the germline V gene are SGHRS and YFSETQ. CDR3 length equals 15 residues. Libraries were prepared by immunoSEQ multiplex PCR; TCRdb keeps only in-frame clonotypes and omits some of them. This sample has under 350,000 clones, with about 89% found just once. The source of this sequence is a man aged 35 to 55 with acute or convalescent COVID-19. The sequencing input was peripheral blood. The chain has TRBV5-1 and TRBJ1-1; 10 bases line up with TRBD1. The CDR3 is CASSFGTGDRTEAFF. As DNA, the CDR3 is TGCGCCAGCAGCTTTGGGACAGGGGATCGCACTGAAGCTTTCTTT.